This T cell receptor beta chain was captured by sequencing in a study of response to subunit inactivated influenza vaccine. The CDR3 is 15 residues long. The germline gives CDR1 SNHLY, CDR2 FYNNEI. The V and J ends lost 6 bases and 5 bases respectively, with 17 bases between them. MiXCR was run by TCRdb on the RT-PCR reads, yielding one entry per CDR3 protein. The table has hundreds of thousands of distinct CDR3 sequences, about 15% seen once; the top ten hold 2.5% to 3.5%. In the case of this clonotype: Its antigen remains unidentified.

Study-level findings and limits: Each seasonal flu vaccination may recruit only limited new T cells, authors suggested.

This chain uses TRBV2 with TRBJ2-1; D ambiguous. The sequenced sample was CD4+ T cells sorted from PBMCs, obtained roughly 24 months after vaccination. The clonotype comes from a man aged 50 to 69 who received an inactivated influenza vaccine. Here the CDR3 DNA reads TGTGCCAGCAGCCCTGAGCTAGTTGCCAACAATGAGCAGTTCTTC. Protein: CASSPELVANNEQFF.